The entry below describes one TCR beta chain. This clone was counted between two and nine times. Its antigen has not been determined. The input lacks base qualities; no much larger clone sits a single base away. This entry is derived from a study of blood T cell repertoires in COVID-19 (dated by TCRdb to about 2020). About the full investigation: The collaborator samples originated in the United States, Italy and Spain and spanned the acute and convalescent phases of COVID-19. The material from the prospective study consisted of cDNA or gDNA derived from T cells, B-cell-depleted T cells, or PBMCs. The dataset comprised deeply sampled blood TCRbeta repertoires from subjects exposed to, actively infected with, or recovered from COVID-19. The repertoires were released in a freely available public database meant as a resource for research on the immune response to SARS-CoV-2. Samples were obtained from the ongoing ImmuneRACE study (first 160 participants) and from over 1,000 subjects provided by 6 global collaborators. Nearly every sample came with metadata listing a de-identified subject ID, COVID-19 status, age in years and sex. Where available, HLA class I and class II types were obtained from metadata supplied by the sample provider rather than from assay-based typing. Beyond this particular receptor, the publication reports: The quantity of clinical and demographic metadata differed by source and by participant and was supplied without curation.

The collaborating institutions used their own protocols to collect whole blood in K2EDTA tubes. For TCRbeta analysis, collaborators shipped samples in one of three forms: frozen whole blood, isolated PBMCs, or DNA extracted from either of those sample types. The immunoSEQ Assay, a bias-controlled multiplex PCR, was used to amplify TCRbeta CDR3 regions from genomic DNA. The study's own analysis went as follows. Within the assay, amplification of reference gene primers was used to estimate how many nucleated cells each sample contained. Sequence reads were collapsed and filtered to measure the absolute abundance of every unique TCRbeta CDR3 rearrangement. For each sample, productive Simpson clonality was calculated as the square root of Simpson's diversity index over productive rearrangements. What TCRdb holds here is the immuneACCESS table cut down to in-frame rearrangements. Part of the clones is not present; checked against another copy, under half of the missing clones reflect an unresolved V gene, and the others are unexplained. V, J and clone size reflect that table, while D and trimming were determined from the DNA. This sample is represented by 150,000 to 200,000 clones; more than 75% of them were singletons. The leading ten clones occupy roughly 2.1% of the sample.

The CDR1 and CDR2 encoded by the germline V gene (reference sequence) are PRHDT and FYEKMQ. Clipping removes 4 bases from V and 0 bases from J, with 11 as the unmatched junction base count. The CDR3 spans 17 residues, from the cysteine through the phenylalanine. Left in the record is the CDR3 DNA by itself, 51 bases read in frame from the first base. The clonotype comes from a man aged 18 to 30 with acute or convalescent COVID-19. The sequenced material came from peripheral blood. The V gene is TRBV13 and the J gene is TRBJ1-1; a stretch of 7 junction bases matches TRBD1. The CDR3 protein sequence reads: CASSSSDRDPMNTEAFF. At the DNA level, the sequence is TGTGCCAGCAGCTCCTCTGACAGGGATCCAATGAACACTGAAGCTTTCTTT.